One and the same sample provided the 17 T cell receptor beta chains below, sequenced in a study of CD8+CD57+ T cells in acquired aplastic anemia. Profiling of TCR beta VDJ combinations and CDR3 sequences used genomic DNA as template. One entry per CDR3 protein results from TCRdb running MiXCR on the reads. The sample carries some 42,000 distinct CDR3 sequences, approximately 67% recorded once. The specimen was sorted CD4+, CD8+, or CD8+CD57+ T cells (not recorded which) from PBMCs. These receptors originate from a human donor in good health, serving as a control.

This clonotype came up a few times. The chain links TRBV29-1 to TRBJ2-1; D ambiguous. The CDR3 loop spans 14 amino acids. The V end was cut by 7 bases, the J end by 1 base, with 14 bases between. Per the germline V gene, CDR1 is SQVTM and CDR2 is ANQGSEA. DNA for the CDR3: TGCAGCGCCGTCTTCGTGAGTTCCTACAATGAGCAGTTCTTC. As protein: CSAVFVSSYNEQFF.

This chain uses TRBV24-1 with TRBJ2-3, with D perhaps matching TRBD2 (6 bases). Germline CDR1 and CDR2: KGHDR and SFDVKD. The CDR3 totals 18 residues. Trimming left V 2 bases short and J 0 bases short, with 17 bases between. The CDR3 region is CATSDWTPSADSTDTQYF. CDR3 bases: TGTGCCACCAGTGATTGGACCCCTAGCGCGGATAGCACAGATACGCAGTATTTT.

The rearrangement joins TRBV10-3 to TRBJ2-2, with D uncertain. With 5 bases removed from V and 0 bases from J, the gap between germline ends came to 7 bases. Germline loops: CDR1 ENHRY, CDR2 SYGVKD. The CDR3 runs 14 residues. The CDR3 DNA reads as TGTGCCATCAGTACATGGACGAACACCGGGGAGCTGTTTTTT. Amino acid sequence: CAISTWTNTGELFF.

The rearrangement joins TRBV12-3 or TRBV12-4 to TRBJ1-2; D uncertain. This CDR3 comprises 11 residues. V dropped 8 bases and J dropped 8 bases, with 12 bases sitting between them. CDR3 nucleotide sequence: TGTGCCAGCGCCAAAGGGCGGGGCTACACCTTC. It encodes CASAKGRGYTF.

The chain combines TRBV24-1 with TRBJ2-1; D not certain. The CDR3 is 16 amino acids. V was cut by 1 base and J by 7 bases, with 16 bases left in between. Germline CDR1 and CDR2: KGHDR and SFDVKD. CDR3 region: CATSDLKVSSRNEQFF. CDR3 coding DNA: TGTGCCACCAGTGATTTAAAGGTTAGTAGTAGAAATGAGCAGTTCTTC.

The CDR3 DNA sequence: TGTGCCAGCAGCGAGACAGGGGACGAAAAACTGTTTTTT. It yields the protein CASSETGDEKLFF. The chain carries TRBV7-3 and TRBJ1-4, with 8 bases aligning to TRBD1. Germline V gene sequence: CDR1 SGHTA, CDR2 FQGTGA. Unmatched junction bases numbered 4, after V lost 5 bases and J lost 8 bases. There are 13 residues in the CDR3.

By share, this clonotype ranks as medium-sized (0.01 to 0.1%). The junction shows a germline mismatch at one end, possibly a read error. Here the CDR3 reads CASSLGITDTQYF. DNA for the CDR3: TGTGCCAGTAGCTTGGGCATCACAGATACGCAGTATTTT. The rearrangement joins TRBV5-6 to TRBJ2-3; D call uncertain. Germline lookup yields CDR1 SGHDT and CDR2 YYEEEE. This CDR3 has 13 amino acids.

The count of this clonotype is one. The J gene is TRBJ1-5, the V gene TRBV2; maybe TRBD1 (6 bases). Germline V gene lookup returns CDR1 SNHLY and CDR2 FYNNEI. The CDR3 is 15 amino acids. V lost 0 bases, J lost 7 bases, and 13 bases lay in between. The CDR3: CASSEAGGAGQPQHF. The CDR3 nucleotides read TGTGCCAGCAGTGAAGCCGGGGGGGCAGGGCAGCCCCAGCATTTT.

This chain connects TRBV19 to TRBJ1-1; no reliable D call. Germline V gives CDR1 LNHDA, CDR2 SQIVND (reference sequence). This CDR3 comprises 13 residues. V gave up 11 bases and J gave up 1 base, with 14 bases separating them. The CDR3 reads CASHDMRNTEAFF. The CDR3 DNA reads TGTGCCTCCCACGACATGCGGAACACTGAAGCTTTCTTT.

J is TRBJ2-7 and V is TRBV7-2; 8 nucleotides line up with TRBD2. The germline gives CDR1 SGHTA, CDR2 FQGNSA. Germline trimming cut 7 bases from V and 6 bases from J; bases unmatched to any gene: 8. This CDR3 contains 13 residues. DNA for the CDR3: TGTGCCAGCACAGGGACTAGTCTTCGCGAGCAGTACTTC. It is translated as CASTGTSLREQYF.

This rearrangement joins TRBV7-9 to TRBJ1-2; D remains unclear. This CDR3 comprises 10 residues. V lost 5 bases, J lost 6 bases, and 4 bases lay in between. Germline V gives CDR1 SEHNR, CDR2 FQNEAQ (reference sequence). The CDR3, as DNA: TGTGCCAGCAGCGACGATGGCTACACCTTC. Translating gives CASSDDGYTF.

This rearrangement joins TRBV9 to TRBJ2-5, with D unresolved. CDR1 is SGDLS and CDR2 is YYNGEE in the germline V gene. Trimming shortened V by 3 bases and J by 2 bases, and 2 bases separated the two germline ends. CDR3 size: 11 residues. CDR3 sequence: CASSDQETQYF. The CDR3 DNA is TGTGCCAGCAGCGATCAAGAGACCCAGTACTTC.

V is TRBV2 and J is TRBJ2-7; 10 bases map to TRBD2. The V gene's germline CDR1 is SNHLY and CDR2 FYNNEI. The CDR3 totals 15 residues. V was pared by 4 bases and J by 2 bases, with 5 bases of the junction left unmatched. The CDR3 DNA sequence: TGTGCCAGCAGTGTTACTAGCGGGGAAGCCTACGAGCAGTACTTC. Its translation is CASSVTSGEAYEQYF.

The V and J genes are TRBV2 and TRBJ1-1, with D perhaps TRBD1 (6 bases). This CDR3 is 15 amino acids long. The V gene's germline CDR1 is SNHLY and CDR2 FYNNEI. The V end was cut by 6 bases, the J end by 5 bases, with 19 bases between. The CDR3 coding sequence is TGTGCCAGCAGCCTAACTACAGGGTGGCAAACTGAAGCTTTCTTT. Translated, it gives CASSLTTGWQTEAFF.

The chain has TRBV20-1 and TRBJ1-2; the D is unclear. This CDR3 comprises 13 residues. V lost 2 bases and J 2 bases, leaving 9 bases between the germline ends. The germline gives CDR1 DFQATT, CDR2 SNEGSKA (reference sequence). CDR3 in amino acids: CSARKVTNYGYTF. The CDR3 coding sequence is TGCAGTGCTAGAAAGGTGACGAACTATGGCTACACCTTC.

J is TRBJ2-7 and V is TRBV3-1; TRBD2 is a possible D gene (6 bases). Looked up from germline, CDR1 is LGHDT and CDR2 is YNNKEL (reference sequence). The V end lost 3 bases, the J end lost 6 bases, and 6 bases lay between the germline ends. The CDR3 has 11 amino acids. The CDR3 reads CASSQGGEQYF. The CDR3 DNA sequence: TGTGCCAGCAGCCAGGGGGGCGAGCAGTACTTC.

The rearrangement links TRBV20-1 to TRBJ1-4; no firm D call. The germline gives CDR1 DFQATT, CDR2 SNEGSKA (reference sequence). The CDR3 has 13 amino acids. With 2 bases removed from V and 5 bases from J, the gap between germline ends came to 9 bases. The CDR3 DNA is TGCAGTGCTAGATGGCAAGAGAATGAAAAACTGTTTTTT. Amino acid sequence: CSARWQENEKLFF.